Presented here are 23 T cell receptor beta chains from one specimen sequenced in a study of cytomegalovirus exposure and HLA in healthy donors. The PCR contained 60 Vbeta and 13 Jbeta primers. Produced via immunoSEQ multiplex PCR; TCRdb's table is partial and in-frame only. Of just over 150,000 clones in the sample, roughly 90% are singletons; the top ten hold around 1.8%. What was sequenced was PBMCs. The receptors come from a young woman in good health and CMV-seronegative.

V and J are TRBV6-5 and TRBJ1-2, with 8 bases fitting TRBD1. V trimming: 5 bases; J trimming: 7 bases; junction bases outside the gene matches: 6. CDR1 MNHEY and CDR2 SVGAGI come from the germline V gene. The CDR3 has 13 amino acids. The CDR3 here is CASSTQGGSGYTF. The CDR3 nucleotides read TGTGCCAGCAGTACACAGGGGGGTTCTGGCTACACCTTC.

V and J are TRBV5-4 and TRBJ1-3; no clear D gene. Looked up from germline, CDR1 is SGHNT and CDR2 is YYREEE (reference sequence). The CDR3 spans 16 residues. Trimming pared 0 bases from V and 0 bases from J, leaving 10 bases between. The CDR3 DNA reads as TGTGCCAGCAGCTTGGGATCCGGGTACTCTGGAAACACCATATATTTT. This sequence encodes CASSLGSGYSGNTIYF.

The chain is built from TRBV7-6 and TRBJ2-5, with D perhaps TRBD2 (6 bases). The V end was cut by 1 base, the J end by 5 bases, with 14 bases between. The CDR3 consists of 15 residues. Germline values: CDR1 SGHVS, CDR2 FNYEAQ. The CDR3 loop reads CASSLVGLTGETQYF. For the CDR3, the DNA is TGTGCCAGCAGCTTAGTGGGACTGACGGGGGAGACCCAGTACTTC.

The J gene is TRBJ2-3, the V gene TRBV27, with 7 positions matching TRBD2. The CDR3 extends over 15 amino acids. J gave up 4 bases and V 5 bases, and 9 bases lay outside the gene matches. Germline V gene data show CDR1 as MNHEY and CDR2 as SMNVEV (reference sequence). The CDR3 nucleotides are TGTGCCAGCAGTCCCAGCGGGGACTGGGCAGATACGCAGTATTTT. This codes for CASSPSGDWADTQYF.

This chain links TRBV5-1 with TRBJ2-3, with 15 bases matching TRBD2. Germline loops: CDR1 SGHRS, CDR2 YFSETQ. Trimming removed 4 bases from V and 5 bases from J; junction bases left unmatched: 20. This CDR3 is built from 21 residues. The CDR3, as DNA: TGCGCCAGCAGCCCAGGGCAGCTTGGTCCCGGGACTAGCGGGGGGAGAGATACGCAGTATTTT. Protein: CASSPGQLGPGTSGGRDTQYF.

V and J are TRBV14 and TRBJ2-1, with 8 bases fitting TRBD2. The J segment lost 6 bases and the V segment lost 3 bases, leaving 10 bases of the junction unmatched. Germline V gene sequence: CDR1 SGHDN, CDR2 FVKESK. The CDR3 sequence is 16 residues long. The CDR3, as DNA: TGTGCCAGCAGCCAGTGGGCGAGCGGGAGTGGCAATGAGCAGTTCTTC. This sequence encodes CASSQWASGSGNEQFF.

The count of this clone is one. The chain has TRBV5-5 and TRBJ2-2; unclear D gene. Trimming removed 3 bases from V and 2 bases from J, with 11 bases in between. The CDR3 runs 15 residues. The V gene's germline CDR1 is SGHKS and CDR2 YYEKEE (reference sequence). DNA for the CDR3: TGTGCCAGCAGCTCCGGGTTTTATAACACCGGGGAGCTGTTTTTT. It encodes CASSSGFYNTGELFF.

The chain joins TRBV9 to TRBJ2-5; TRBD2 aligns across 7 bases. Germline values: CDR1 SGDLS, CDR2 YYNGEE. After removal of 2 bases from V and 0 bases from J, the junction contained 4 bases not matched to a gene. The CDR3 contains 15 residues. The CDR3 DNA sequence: TGTGCCAGCAGCGTCCGGGACTATAACCAAGAGACCCAGTACTTC. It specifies CASSVRDYNQETQYF.

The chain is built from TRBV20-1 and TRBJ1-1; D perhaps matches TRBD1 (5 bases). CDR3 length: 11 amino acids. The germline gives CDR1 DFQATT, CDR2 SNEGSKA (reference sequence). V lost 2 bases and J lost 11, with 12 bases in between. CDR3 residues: CSARRSGGAFF. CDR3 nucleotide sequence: TGCAGTGCTAGAAGGTCCGGGGGGGCTTTCTTT.

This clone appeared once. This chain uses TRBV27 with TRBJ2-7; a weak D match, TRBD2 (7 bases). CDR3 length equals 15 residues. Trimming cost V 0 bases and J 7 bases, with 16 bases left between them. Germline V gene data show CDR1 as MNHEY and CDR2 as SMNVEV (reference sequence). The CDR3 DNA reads TGTGCCAGCAGTTTATCGAGGGGGGACTATGAGGAGCAGTACTTC. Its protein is CASSLSRGDYEEQYF.

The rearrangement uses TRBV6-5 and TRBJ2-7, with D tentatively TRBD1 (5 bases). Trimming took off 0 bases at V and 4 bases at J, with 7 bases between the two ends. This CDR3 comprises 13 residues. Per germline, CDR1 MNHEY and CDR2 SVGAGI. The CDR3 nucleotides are TGTGCCAGCAGTTACTCACAGGTTTACGAGCAGTACTTC. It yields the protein CASSYSQVYEQYF.

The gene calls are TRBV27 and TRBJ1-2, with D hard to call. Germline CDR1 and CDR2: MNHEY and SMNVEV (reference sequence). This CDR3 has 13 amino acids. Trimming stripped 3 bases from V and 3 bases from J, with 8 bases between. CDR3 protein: CASSLSTHYGYTF. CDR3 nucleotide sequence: TGTGCCAGCAGTTTGTCGACACACTATGGCTACACCTTC.

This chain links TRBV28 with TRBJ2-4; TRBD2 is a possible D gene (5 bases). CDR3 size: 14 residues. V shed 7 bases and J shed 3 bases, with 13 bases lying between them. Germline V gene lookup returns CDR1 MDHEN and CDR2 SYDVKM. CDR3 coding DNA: TGTGCCAGCATCCTCCGGGATAACAAAAACATTCAGTACTTC. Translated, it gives CASILRDNKNIQYF. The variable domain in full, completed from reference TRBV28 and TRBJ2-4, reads DVKVTQSSRYLVKRTGEKVFLECVQDMDHENMFWYRQDPGLGLRLIYFSYDVKMKEKGDIPEGYSVSREKKERFSLILESASTNQTSMYLCASILRDNKNIQYFGAGTRLSVL.

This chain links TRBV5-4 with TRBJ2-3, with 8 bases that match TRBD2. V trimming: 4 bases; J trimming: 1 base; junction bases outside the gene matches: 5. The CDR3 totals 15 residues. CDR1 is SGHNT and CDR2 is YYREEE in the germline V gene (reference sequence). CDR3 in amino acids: CASSKAGVGTDTQYF. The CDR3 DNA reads TGTGCCAGCAGCAAAGCGGGAGTGGGCACAGATACGCAGTATTTT.

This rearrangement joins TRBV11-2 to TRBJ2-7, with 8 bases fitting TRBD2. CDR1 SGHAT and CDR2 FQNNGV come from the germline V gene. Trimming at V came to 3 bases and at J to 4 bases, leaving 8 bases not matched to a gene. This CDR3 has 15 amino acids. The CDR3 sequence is CASSFKVSGAYEQYF. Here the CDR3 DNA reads TGTGCCAGCAGCTTCAAAGTTAGCGGGGCGTACGAGCAGTACTTC.

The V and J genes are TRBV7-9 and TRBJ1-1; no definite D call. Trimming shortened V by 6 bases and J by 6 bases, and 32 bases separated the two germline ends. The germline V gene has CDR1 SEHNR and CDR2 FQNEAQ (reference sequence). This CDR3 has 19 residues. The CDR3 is CASRNQAYVVGVVDPEAFF. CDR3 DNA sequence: TGTGCCAGCAGAAATCAGGCGTATGTTGTCGGGGTAGTGGACCCTGAAGCTTTCTTT.

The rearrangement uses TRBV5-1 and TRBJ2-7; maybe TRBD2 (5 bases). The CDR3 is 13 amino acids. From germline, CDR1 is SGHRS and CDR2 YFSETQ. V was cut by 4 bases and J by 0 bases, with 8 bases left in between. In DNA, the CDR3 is TGCGCCAGCAGCATCGGGGACTCCTACGAGCAGTACTTC. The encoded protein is CASSIGDSYEQYF.

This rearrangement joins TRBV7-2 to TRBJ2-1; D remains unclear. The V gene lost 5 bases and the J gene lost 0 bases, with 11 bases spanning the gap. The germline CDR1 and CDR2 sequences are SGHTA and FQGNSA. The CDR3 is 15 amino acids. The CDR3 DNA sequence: TGTGCCAGCAGCCGCAGCCACAGCTCCTACAATGAGCAGTTCTTC. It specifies CASSRSHSSYNEQFF. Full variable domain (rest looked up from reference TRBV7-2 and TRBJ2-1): GAGVSQSPSNKVTEKGKDVELRCDPISGHTALYWYRQSLGQGLEFLIYFQGNSAPDKSGLPSDRFSAERTGGSVSTLTIQRTQQEDSAVYLCASSRSHSSYNEQFFGPGTRLTVL.

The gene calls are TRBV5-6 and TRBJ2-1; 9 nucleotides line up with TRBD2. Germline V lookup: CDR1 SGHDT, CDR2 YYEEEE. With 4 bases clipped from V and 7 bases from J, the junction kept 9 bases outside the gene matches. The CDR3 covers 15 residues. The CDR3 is CASSQVASGENEQFF. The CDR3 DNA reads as TGTGCCAGCAGCCAAGTCGCTAGCGGGGAGAATGAGCAGTTCTTC.

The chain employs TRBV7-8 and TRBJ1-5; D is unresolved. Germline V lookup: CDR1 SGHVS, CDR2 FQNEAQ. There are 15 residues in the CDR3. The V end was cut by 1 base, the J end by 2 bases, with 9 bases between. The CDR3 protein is CASSLGVTGNQPQHF. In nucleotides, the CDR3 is TGTGCCAGCAGCTTAGGGGTTACAGGCAATCAGCCCCAGCATTTT.

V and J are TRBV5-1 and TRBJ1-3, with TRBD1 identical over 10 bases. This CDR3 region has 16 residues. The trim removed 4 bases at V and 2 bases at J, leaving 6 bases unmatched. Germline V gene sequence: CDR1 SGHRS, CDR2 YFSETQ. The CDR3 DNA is TGCGCCAGCAGCACGGGGGACAGGGGAACTGGAAACACCATATATTTT. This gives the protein CASSTGDRGTGNTIYF.

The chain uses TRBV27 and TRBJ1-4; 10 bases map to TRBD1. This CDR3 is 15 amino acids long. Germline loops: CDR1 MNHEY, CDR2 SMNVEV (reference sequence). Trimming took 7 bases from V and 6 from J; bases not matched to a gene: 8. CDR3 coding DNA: TGTGCCAGCAAGCAAACCGGGACAGGGGATGAAAAACTGTTTTTT. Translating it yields CASKQTGTGDEKLFF.

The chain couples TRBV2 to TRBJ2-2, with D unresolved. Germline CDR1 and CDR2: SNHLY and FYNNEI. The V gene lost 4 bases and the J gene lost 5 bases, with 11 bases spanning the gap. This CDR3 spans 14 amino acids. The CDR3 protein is CASSVLPRTGELFF. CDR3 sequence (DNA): TGTGCCAGCAGTGTCCTACCTCGGACCGGGGAGCTGTTTTTT.